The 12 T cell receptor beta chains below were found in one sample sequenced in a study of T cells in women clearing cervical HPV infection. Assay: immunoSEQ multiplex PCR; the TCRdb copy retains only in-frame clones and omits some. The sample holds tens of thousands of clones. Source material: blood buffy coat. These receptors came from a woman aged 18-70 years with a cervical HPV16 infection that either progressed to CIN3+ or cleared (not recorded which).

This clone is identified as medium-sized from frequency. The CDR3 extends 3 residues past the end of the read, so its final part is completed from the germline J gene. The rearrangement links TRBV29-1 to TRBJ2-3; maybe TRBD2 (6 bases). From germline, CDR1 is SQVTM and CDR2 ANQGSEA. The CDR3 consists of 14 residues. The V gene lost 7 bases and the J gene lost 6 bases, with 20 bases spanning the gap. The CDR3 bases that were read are TGCAGCGCCTCTGGGGGGTCGGGTTCGGATACG. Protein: CSASGGSGSDT. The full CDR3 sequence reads CSASGGSGSDTQYF.

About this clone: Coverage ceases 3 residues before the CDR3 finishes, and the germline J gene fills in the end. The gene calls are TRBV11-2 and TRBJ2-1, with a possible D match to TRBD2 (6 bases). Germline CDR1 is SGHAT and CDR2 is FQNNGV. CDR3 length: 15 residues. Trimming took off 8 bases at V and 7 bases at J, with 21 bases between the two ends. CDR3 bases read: TGTGCCAGCGGATACGAGTGGGGGGTTGATAATGAG. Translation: CASGYEWGVDNE. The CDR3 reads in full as CASGYEWGVDNEQFF.

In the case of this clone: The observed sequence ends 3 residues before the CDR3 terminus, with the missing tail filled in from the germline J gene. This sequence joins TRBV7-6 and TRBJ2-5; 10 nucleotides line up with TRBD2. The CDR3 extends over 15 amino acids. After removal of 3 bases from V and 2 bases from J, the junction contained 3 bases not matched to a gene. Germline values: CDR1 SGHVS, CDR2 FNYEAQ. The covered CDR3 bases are TGTGCCAGCAGCTTCAGCGGGGGGGGGCAAGAGACC. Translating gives CASSFSGGGQET. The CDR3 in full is CASSFSGGGQETQYF.

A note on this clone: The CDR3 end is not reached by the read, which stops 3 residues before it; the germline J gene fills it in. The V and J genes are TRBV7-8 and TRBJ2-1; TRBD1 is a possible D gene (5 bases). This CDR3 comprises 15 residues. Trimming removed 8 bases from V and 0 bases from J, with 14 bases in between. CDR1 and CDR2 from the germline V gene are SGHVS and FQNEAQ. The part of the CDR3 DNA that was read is TGTGCCAGCGGATACAGGATCAACTCCTACAATGAG. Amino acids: CASGYRINSYNE. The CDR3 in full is CASGYRINSYNEQFF. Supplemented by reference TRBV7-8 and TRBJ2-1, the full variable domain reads GAGVSQSPRYKVAKRGQDVALRCDPISGHVSLFWYQQALGQGPEFLTYFQNEAQLDKSGLPSDRFFAERPEGSVSTLKIQRTQQEDSAVYLCASGYRINSYNEQFFGPGTRLTVL.

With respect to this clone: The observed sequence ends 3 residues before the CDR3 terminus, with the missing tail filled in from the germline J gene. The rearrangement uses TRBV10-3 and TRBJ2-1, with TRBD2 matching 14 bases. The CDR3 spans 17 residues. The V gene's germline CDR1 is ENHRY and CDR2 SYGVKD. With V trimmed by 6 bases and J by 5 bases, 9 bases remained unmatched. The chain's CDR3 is CAISRRLAGGSNNEQFF. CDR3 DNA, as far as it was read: TGTGCCATCAGCCGAAGACTAGCGGGGGGGTCTAACAATGAG.

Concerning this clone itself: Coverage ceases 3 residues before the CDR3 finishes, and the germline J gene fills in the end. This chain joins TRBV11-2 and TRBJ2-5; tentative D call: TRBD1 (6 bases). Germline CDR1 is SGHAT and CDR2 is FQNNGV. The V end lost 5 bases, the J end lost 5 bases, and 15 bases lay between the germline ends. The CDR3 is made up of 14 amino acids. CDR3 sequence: CASSPSTGRETQYF. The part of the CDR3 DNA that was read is TGTGCCAGCAGCCCCTCGACAGGAAGGGAGACC.

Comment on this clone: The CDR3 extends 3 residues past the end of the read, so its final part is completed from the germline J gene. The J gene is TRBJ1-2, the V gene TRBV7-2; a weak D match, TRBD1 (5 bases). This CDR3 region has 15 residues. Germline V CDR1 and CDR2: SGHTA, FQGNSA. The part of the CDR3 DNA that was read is TGTGCCAGCAGCTTAGGCTATCAGGGTTTGGATACC. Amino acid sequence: CASSLGYQGLDT. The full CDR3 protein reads CASSLGYQGLDTYTF.

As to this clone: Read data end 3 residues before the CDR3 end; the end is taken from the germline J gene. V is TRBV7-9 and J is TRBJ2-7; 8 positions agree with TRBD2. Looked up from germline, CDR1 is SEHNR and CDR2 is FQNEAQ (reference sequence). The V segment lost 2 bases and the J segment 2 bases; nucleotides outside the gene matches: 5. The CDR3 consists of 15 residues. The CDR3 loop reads CASSLQSGGPYEQYF. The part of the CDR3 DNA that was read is TGTGCCAGCAGCTTACAATCGGGGGGGCCCTACGAG.

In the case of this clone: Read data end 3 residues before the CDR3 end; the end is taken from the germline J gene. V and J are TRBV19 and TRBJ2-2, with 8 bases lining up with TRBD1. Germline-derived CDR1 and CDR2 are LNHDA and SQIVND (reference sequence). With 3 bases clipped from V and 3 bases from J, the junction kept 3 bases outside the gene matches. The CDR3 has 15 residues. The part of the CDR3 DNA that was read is TGTGCCAGTAGTATTCTGGACAGGGACACCGGGGAG. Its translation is CASSILDRDTGE. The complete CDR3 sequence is CASSILDRDTGELFF.

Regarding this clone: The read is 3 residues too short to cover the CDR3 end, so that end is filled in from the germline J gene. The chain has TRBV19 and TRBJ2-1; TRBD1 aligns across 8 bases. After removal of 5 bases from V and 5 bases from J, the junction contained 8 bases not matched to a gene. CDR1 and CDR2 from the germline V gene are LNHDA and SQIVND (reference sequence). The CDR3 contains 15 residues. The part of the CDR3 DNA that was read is TGTGCCAGTAGTCCCACAGGGGGGTTTAACAATGAG. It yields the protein CASSPTGGFNNE. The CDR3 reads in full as CASSPTGGFNNEQFF. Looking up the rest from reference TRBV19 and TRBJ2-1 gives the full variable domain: DGGITQSPKYLFRKEGQNVTLSCEQNLNHDAMYWYRQDPGQGLRLIYYSQIVNDFQKGDIAEGYSVSREKKESFPLTVTSAQKNPTAFYLCASSPTGGFNNEQFFGPGTRLTVL.

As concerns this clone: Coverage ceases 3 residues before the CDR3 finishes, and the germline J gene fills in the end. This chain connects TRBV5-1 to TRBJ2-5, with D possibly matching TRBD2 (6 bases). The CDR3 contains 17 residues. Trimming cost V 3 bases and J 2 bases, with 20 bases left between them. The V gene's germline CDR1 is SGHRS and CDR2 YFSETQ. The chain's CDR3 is CASSSGLGGVGQETQYF. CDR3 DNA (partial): TGCGCCAGCAGCTCTGGACTGGGCGGGGTAGGTCAAGAGACC. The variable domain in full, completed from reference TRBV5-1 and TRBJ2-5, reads KAGVTQTPRYLIKTRGQQVTLSCSPISGHRSVSWYQQTPGQGLQFLFEYFSETQRNKGNFPGRFSGRQFSNSRSEMNVSTLELGDSALYLCASSSGLGGVGQETQYFGPGTRLLVL.

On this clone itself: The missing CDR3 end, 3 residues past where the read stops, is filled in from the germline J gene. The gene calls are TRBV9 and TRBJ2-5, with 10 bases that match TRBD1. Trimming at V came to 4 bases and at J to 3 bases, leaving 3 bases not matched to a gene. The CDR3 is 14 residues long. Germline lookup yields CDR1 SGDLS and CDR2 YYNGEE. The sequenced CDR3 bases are TGTGCCAGCAGCCCCGGGACAGGGGAAGAGACC. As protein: CASSPGTGEET. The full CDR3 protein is CASSPGTGEETQYF.